This T cell receptor (beta chain) originates from a study of blood T cell repertoires in COVID-19. About the research overall: Samples came from the United States, Italy and Spain, spanning acute and convalescent COVID-19. T cells, B-cell-depleted T cells, or PBMCs supplied cDNA or gDNA.

V lost 6 bases to trimming and J lost 4 bases; unmatched junction nucleotides: 3. There are 13 residues in the CDR3. Original processing methods: Amplification from reference gene primers served as the basis for estimated nucleated cell counts. Using immunoSEQ multiplex PCR, the repertoire was profiled, and TCRdb retains in-frame clones only, with some absent. V, J and clone size were drawn from that table, and D and trimming were deduced from the DNA. The sample has some 120,000 clones, roughly 83% seen once; the top ten hold around 13%. This TCR was recovered from a woman aged 30 to 39 who had recovered from COVID-19. Specimen: peripheral blood. The chain recombines TRBV12-3 or TRBV12-4 with TRBJ2-1, with 7 nucleotides matching TRBD1. The CDR3 DNA reads TGTGCCAGCAGGAGGACAGGATACAATGAGCAGTTCTTC. Amino acids: CASRRTGYNEQFF.